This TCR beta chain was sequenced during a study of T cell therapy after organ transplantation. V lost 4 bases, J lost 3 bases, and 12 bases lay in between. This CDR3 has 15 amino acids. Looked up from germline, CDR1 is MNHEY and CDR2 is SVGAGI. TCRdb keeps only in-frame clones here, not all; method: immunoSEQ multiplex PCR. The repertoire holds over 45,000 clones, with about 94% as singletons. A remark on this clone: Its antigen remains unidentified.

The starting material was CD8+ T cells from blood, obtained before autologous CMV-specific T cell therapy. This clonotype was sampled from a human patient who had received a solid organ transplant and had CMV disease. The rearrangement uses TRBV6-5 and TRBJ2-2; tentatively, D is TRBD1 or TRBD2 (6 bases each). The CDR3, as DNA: TGTGCCAGCAGTTCGGGGGCCAGTGACACCGGGGAGCTGTTTTTT. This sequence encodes CASSSGASDTGELFF.